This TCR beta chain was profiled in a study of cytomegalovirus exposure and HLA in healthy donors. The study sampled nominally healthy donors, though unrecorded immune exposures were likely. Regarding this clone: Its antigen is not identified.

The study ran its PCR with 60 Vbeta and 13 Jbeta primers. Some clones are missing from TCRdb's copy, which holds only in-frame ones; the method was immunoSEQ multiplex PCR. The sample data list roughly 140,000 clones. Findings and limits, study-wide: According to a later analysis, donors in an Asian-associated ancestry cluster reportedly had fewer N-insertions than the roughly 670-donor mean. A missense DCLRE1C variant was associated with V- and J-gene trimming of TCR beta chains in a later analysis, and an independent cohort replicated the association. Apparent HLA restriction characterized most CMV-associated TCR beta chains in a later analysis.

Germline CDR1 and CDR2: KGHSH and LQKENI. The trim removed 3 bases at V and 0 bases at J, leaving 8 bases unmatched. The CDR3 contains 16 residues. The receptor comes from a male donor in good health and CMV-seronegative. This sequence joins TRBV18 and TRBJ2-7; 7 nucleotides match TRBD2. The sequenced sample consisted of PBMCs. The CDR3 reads CASSPGKRGYSYEQYF. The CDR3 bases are TGTGCCAGCTCACCTGGGAAGCGGGGTTACTCCTACGAGCAGTACTTC.